The text below deals with one TCR beta chain. The antigen is unknown. Individual cDNA molecules were tagged with unique molecular identifiers, the study reported. MiXCR, applied by TCRdb to the 5' RACE reads, yields one record per CDR3 protein. The repertoire includes around 80,000 distinct CDR3 sequences, less than 15% of them detected once, and 6% sits in the top ten. This CDR3 spans 15 amino acids. Germline-derived CDR1 and CDR2 are MDHEN and SYDVKM. After removal of 2 bases from V and 4 bases from J, the junction contained 7 bases not matched to a gene. This specimen belongs to a study of early T cells in non-severe SARS-CoV-2 infection. Looking at the study overall: Whole-blood bulk RNA, unsorted, was sequenced, and chains were unpaired.

Study-wide results and caveats: Private and CD4 specificities were missed by VDJdb matching, which favored anti-spike CD8 responses.

This clonotype originated in an adult who was a healthcare worker with PCR-confirmed SARS-CoV-2 infection or an uninfected control (not recorded which). The V and J genes are TRBV28 and TRBJ1-2, with 7 positions matching TRBD1. The specimen sequenced was whole blood. CDR3 nucleotide sequence: TGTGCCAGCAGTTTACAACCGGGACAGACCTATGGCTACACCTTC. This gives the protein CASSLQPGQTYGYTF.